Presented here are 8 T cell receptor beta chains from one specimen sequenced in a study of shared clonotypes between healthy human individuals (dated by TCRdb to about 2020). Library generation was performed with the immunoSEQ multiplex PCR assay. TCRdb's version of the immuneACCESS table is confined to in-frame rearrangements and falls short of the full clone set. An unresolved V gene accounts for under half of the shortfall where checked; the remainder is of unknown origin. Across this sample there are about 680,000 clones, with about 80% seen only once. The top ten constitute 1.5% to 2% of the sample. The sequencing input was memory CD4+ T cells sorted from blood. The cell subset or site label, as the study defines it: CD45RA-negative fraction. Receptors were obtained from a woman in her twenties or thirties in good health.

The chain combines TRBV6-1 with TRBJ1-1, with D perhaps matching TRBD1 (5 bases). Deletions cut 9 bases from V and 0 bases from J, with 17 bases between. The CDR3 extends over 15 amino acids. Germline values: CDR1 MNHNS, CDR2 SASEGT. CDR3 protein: CASRASGAMNTEAFF. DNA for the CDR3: TGTGCCAGTAGGGCCTCCGGGGCAATGAACACTGAAGCTTTCTTT.

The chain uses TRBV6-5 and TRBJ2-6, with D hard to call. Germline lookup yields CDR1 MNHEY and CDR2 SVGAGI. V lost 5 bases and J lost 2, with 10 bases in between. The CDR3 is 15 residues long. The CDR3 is CASSLGITGANVLTF. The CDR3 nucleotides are TGTGCCAGCAGTCTGGGGATCACTGGGGCCAACGTCCTGACTTTC.

The CDR3 spells CASTTSQGRKGYTF. CDR3 DNA: TGTGCCAGCACAACGAGCCAGGGGAGGAAAGGCTACACCTTC. This chain joins TRBV28 and TRBJ1-2, with D perhaps matching TRBD1 (6 bases). Trimming shortened V by 7 bases and J by 8 bases, and 20 bases separated the two germline ends. Germline CDR1 reads MDHEN; CDR2 reads SYDVKM. The CDR3 consists of 14 residues.

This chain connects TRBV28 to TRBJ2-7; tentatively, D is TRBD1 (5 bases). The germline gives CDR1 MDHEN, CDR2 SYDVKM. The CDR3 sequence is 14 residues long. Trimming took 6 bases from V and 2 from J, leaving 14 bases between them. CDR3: CASRPDIPPYEQYF. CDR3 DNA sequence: TGTGCCAGCAGGCCGGACATACCCCCCTACGAGCAGTACTTC.

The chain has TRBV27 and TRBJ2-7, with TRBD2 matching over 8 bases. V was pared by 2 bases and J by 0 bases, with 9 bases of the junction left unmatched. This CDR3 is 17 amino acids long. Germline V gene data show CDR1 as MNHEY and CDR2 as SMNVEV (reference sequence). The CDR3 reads CASSLLHRLATSYEQYF. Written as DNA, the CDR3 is TGTGCCAGCAGTTTACTACATAGACTAGCGACCTCCTACGAGCAGTACTTC.

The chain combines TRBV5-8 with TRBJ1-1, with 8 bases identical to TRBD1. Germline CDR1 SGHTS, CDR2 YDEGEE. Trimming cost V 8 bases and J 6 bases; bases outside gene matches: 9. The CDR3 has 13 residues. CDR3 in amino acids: CASRPRGRAEAFF. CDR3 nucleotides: TGTGCCAGTCGGCCCAGGGGGCGTGCTGAAGCTTTCTTT.

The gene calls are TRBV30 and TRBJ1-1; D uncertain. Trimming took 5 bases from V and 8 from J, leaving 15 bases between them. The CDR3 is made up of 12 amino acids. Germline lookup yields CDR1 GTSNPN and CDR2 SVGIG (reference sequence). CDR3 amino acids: CAWLRDTPEAFF. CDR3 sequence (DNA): TGTGCCTGGCTAAGAGACACCCCCGAAGCTTTCTTT.

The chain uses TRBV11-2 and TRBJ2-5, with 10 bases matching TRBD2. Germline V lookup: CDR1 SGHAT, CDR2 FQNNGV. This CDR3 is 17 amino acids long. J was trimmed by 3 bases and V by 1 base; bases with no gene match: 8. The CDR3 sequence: CASSLVGSGRPKETQYF. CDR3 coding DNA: TGTGCCAGCAGCTTAGTCGGTAGCGGGAGGCCTAAAGAGACCCAGTACTTC.